What follows describes a single T cell receptor (beta chain). Assay: immunoSEQ multiplex PCR; the TCRdb copy retains only in-frame clones and omits some. The table shows about 190,000 clones, with 70% to 90% occurring only once. These data belong to a study of blood T cell repertoires in COVID-19. Across the study: COVID-19 samples from acute and convalescent phases originated in the United States, Italy and Spain.

The receptor comes from a middle-aged woman who had recovered from COVID-19. The sample taken for sequencing was peripheral blood.

This chain's CDR3 is CASSGGGGYGQPQHF. The CDR3 region has the DNA TGTGCCAGTAGCGGGGGAGGGGGATACGGGCAGCCCCAGCATTTT. This chain uses TRBV19 with TRBJ1-5; D is perhaps TRBD1 (6 bases). CDR3 length equals 15 residues. Germline V gives CDR1 LNHDA, CDR2 SQIVND (reference sequence). With 6 bases removed from V and 7 bases from J, the gap between germline ends came to 19 bases. The full variable domain, rest sourced from reference TRBV19 and TRBJ1-5, is DGGITQSPKYLFRKEGQNVTLSCEQNLNHDAMYWYRQDPGQGLRLIYYSQIVNDFQKGDIAEGYSVSREKKESFPLTVTSAQKNPTAFYLCASSGGGGYGQPQHFGDGTRLSIL.